This T cell receptor (beta chain) was obtained from a study of immune evolution from preneoplasia to lung adenocarcinoma. The CDR3 runs 15 residues. Germline CDR1 SEHNR, CDR2 FQNEAQ (reference sequence). Trimming stripped 0 bases from V and 7 bases from J, with 13 bases between. Method: immunoSEQ multiplex PCR; TCRdb's copy keeps in-frame clones and lacks some. The profile covers 6,000 to 6,500 clones, with roughly 80% appearing a single time and 5% to 7.5% taken by the ten largest. Study-level findings and limits: Later-stage lesions appeared to have more T cells, more diversity, less clonality. Top clone frequencies peaked in normal lung, apparently declining through invasive adenocarcinoma.

In regard to this clone: Its antigen is unknown.

Histologic diagnosis was independently verified by two lung pathologists. The source material was FFPE adjacent normal lung tissue. V is TRBV7-9 and J is TRBJ2-1, with D unclear. The clonotype originates from a donor older than 65 with lung adenocarcinoma. CDR3 in amino acids: CASSLASWLGNEQFF. CDR3 nucleotide sequence: TGTGCCAGCAGCTTAGCGTCCTGGCTGGGGAATGAGCAGTTCTTC.